These 25 T cell receptor beta chains share one sample of origin, sequenced in a study of blood T cell repertoires in COVID-19. Here immunoSEQ multiplex PCR was the method, and the copy in TCRdb shows in-frame clones only, minus some. The sample yields about 17,000 clones, 80% seen once. The sample was peripheral blood. Receptor source: a man older than 75 with acute or convalescent COVID-19.

The chain joins TRBV7-9 to TRBJ1-1; 8 bases fit TRBD1. Per the germline V gene, CDR1 is SEHNR and CDR2 is FQNEAQ (reference sequence). The ends lost 1 base at V and 5 bases at J; junction bases unmatched: 3. The CDR3 loop spans 14 amino acids. The CDR3 here is CASSLDRGGTEAFF. CDR3 in DNA: TGTGCCAGCAGCTTAGACAGGGGGGGTACTGAAGCTTTCTTT.

J is TRBJ2-6 and V is TRBV5-6; 12 nucleotides agree with TRBD1. Germline-derived CDR1 and CDR2 are SGHDT and YYEEEE. This CDR3 region has 18 residues. V shed 3 bases and J 3 bases; nucleotides not matched to a gene: 7. The CDR3, as DNA: TGTGCCAGCAGCTCGGTGGGACAGGGGGCGCTTGGGGCCAACGTCCTGACTTTC. It is translated as CASSSVGQGALGANVLTF.

The rearrangement uses TRBV5-1 and TRBJ2-3; the match to TRBD2 covers 7 bases. V was clipped by 2 bases and J by 0 bases; unmatched bases: 3. There are 15 residues in the CDR3. In germline, CDR1 is SGHRS, CDR2 YFSETQ. The CDR3 sequence: CASSFGGSSTDTQYF. In nucleotides, the CDR3 is TGCGCCAGCAGCTTTGGCGGGAGCAGCACAGATACGCAGTATTTT. Filled out from reference TRBV5-1 and TRBJ2-3, the complete variable domain reads KAGVTQTPRYLIKTRGQQVTLSCSPISGHRSVSWYQQTPGQGLQFLFEYFSETQRNKGNFPGRFSGRQFSNSRSEMNVSTLELGDSALYLCASSFGGSSTDTQYFGPGTRLTVL.

In its sample, this clone was seen once. V and J are TRBV2 and TRBJ1-4; 8 bases are shared with TRBD1. V lost 6 bases to trimming and J lost 6 bases; unmatched junction nucleotides: 6. Looked up from germline, CDR1 is SNHLY and CDR2 is FYNNEI. The CDR3 loop spans 14 amino acids. Written as DNA, the CDR3 is TGTGCCAGCAGCGGGGACAGGTTCGATGAAAAACTGTTTTTT. Translated: CASSGDRFDEKLFF.

This sequence joins TRBV7-2 and TRBJ2-1; 10 bases are shared with TRBD2. The V and J ends lost 1 base and 8 bases, in that order; junction bases with no gene match: 5. Germline-derived CDR1 and CDR2 are SGHTA and FQGNSA. The CDR3 is 15 amino acids. The chain's CDR3 is CASSLGLAGVDEQFF. The DNA for the CDR3 is TGTGCCAGCAGCTTAGGTCTAGCGGGGGTTGATGAGCAGTTCTTC.

The chain is built from TRBV12-3 or TRBV12-4 and TRBJ2-7, with 7 bases identical to TRBD1. With 6 bases clipped from V and 4 bases from J, the junction kept 6 bases outside the gene matches. The CDR3 has 13 amino acids. CDR3: CASRVEGAYEQYF. The CDR3 region has the DNA TGTGCCAGCAGGGTCGAGGGGGCTTACGAGCAGTACTTC.

The chain joins TRBV24-1 to TRBJ2-1; no clear D gene. The CDR3 consists of 13 residues. V lost 5 bases and J lost 4, with 8 bases in between. Germline values: CDR1 KGHDR, CDR2 SFDVKD. As DNA, the CDR3 is TGTGCCACCAGTGTGGAGATGTACAATGAGCAGTTCTTC. Translated: CATSVEMYNEQFF.

The chain employs TRBV11-2 and TRBJ2-1, with 7 bases matching TRBD1. V shed 4 bases, J shed 5 bases, and the junction held 2 bases outside the gene matches. CDR1 and CDR2 from the germline V gene are SGHAT and FQNNGV. This CDR3 spans 13 amino acids. CDR3 sequence: CASSSDRDNEQFF. CDR3 bases: TGTGCCAGCAGCTCCGACAGGGACAATGAGCAGTTCTTC.

As concerns this clone: This same CDR3 is encoded by further DNA sequences in the sample. The chain recombines TRBV5-6 with TRBJ2-7; D might be TRBD1 (6 bases). CDR1 and CDR2 (germline): SGHDT, YYEEEE. V dropped 0 bases and J dropped 0 bases, with 13 bases sitting between them. This CDR3 contains 16 residues. The DNA for the CDR3 is TGTGCCAGCAGCTTGGAAGGGCAGGGGAGCTCCTACGAGCAGTACTTC. Amino acids: CASSLEGQGSSYEQYF.

This chain uses TRBV12-3 or TRBV12-4 with TRBJ2-7; the D is unclear. This CDR3 is 12 amino acids long. V lost 6 bases and J 5 bases, leaving 11 bases between the germline ends. The CDR3 protein is CASRLSSNEQYF. CDR3 coding DNA: TGTGCCAGCAGGTTAAGTAGCAACGAGCAGTACTTC.

The CDR3 nucleotides read TGTGCCAGCAGCTCCTCCGGGACAGGATTGTACGAGCAGTACTTC. It translates to CASSSSGTGLYEQYF. This sequence joins TRBV5-4 and TRBJ2-7, with 8 bases that match TRBD1. Germline CDR1 reads SGHNT; CDR2 reads YYREEE (reference sequence). CDR3 length: 15 amino acids. The trim removed 3 bases at V and 4 bases at J, leaving 9 bases unmatched.

This chain connects TRBV7-9 to TRBJ1-2; D gene unclear. V lost 5 bases to trimming and J lost 2 bases, with 6 bases between them. CDR1 and CDR2 (germline): SEHNR, FQNEAQ (reference sequence). The CDR3 is made up of 12 amino acids. CDR3 protein: CASSPMNYGYTF. CDR3 nucleotide sequence: TGTGCCAGCAGCCCCATGAACTATGGCTACACCTTC.

The genes are TRBV18 and TRBJ2-7, with 8 bases lining up with TRBD1. The V gene end was trimmed by 0 bases and the J gene end by 6 bases; junction bases not matched to a gene: 7. Germline CDR1 is KGHSH and CDR2 is LQKENI. The CDR3 loop spans 15 amino acids. CDR3 residues: CASSPPSQGAGEQYF. The CDR3, as DNA: TGTGCCAGCTCACCACCGTCTCAGGGGGCGGGCGAGCAGTACTTC.

The V and J genes are TRBV7-2 and TRBJ2-5, with TRBD2 matching over 7 bases. Germline lookup yields CDR1 SGHTA and CDR2 FQGNSA. The CDR3 extends over 13 amino acids. After removal of 5 bases from V and 2 bases from J, the junction contained 2 bases not matched to a gene. The CDR3 sequence is CASSRDYQETQYF. CDR3 sequence (DNA): TGTGCCAGCAGCCGGGACTATCAAGAGACCCAGTACTTC. The full variable domain, completed using reference TRBV7-2 and TRBJ2-5, is GAGVSQSPSNKVTEKGKDVELRCDPISGHTALYWYRQSLGQGLEFLIYFQGNSAPDKSGLPSDRFSAERTGGSVSTLTIQRTQQEDSAVYLCASSRDYQETQYFGPGTRLLVL.

The genes are TRBV7-2 and TRBJ2-1; a possible D gene is TRBD1 (5 bases). Germline CDR1 reads SGHTA; CDR2 reads FQGNSA. The CDR3 is 17 residues long. V lost 5 bases, J lost 4 bases, and 21 bases lay in between. The CDR3 nucleotides read TGTGCCAGCAGCCGCACACTCCAGGGAAGGTCTTACAATGAGCAGTTCTTC. The encoded protein is CASSRTLQGRSYNEQFF.

In this sample, this clone turned up a few times. The V call is TRBV18, the J call TRBJ1-2; possibly TRBD1 for D (6 bases). Trimming took off 0 bases at V and 3 bases at J, with 17 bases between the two ends. The length of the CDR3 is 17 residues. Germline V lookup: CDR1 KGHSH, CDR2 LQKENI. CDR3 in amino acids: CASSPPGGVASDYGYTF. The CDR3 coding sequence is TGTGCCAGCTCACCACCAGGGGGGGTTGCCTCTGACTATGGCTACACCTTC. Looking up the rest from reference TRBV18 and TRBJ1-2 gives the full variable domain: NAGVMQNPRHLVRRRGQEARLRCSPMKGHSHVYWYRQLPEEGLKFMVYLQKENIIDESGMPKERFSAEFPKEGPSILRIQQVVRGDSAAYFCASSPPGGVASDYGYTFGSGTRLTVV.

The V gene is TRBV5-4, the J gene TRBJ1-4; D may be TRBD1 (6 bases). V lost 3 bases, J lost 7 bases, and 16 bases lay in between. CDR1 is SGHNT, CDR2 YYREEE, per germline (reference sequence). This CDR3 comprises 15 residues. This CDR3 reads CASSSTQGNLEKLFF. For the CDR3, the DNA is TGTGCCAGCAGCTCGACACAGGGAAACCTTGAAAAACTGTTTTTT.

In its sample, this clone was seen a few times. The DNA for the CDR3 is TGTGCCAGCAGTCTCGGACAGAACTATGGCTACACCTTC. It is translated as CASSLGQNYGYTF. The J gene is TRBJ1-2, the V gene TRBV6-2 or TRBV6-3, with D possibly matching TRBD1 (6 bases). Trimming stripped 5 bases from V and 2 bases from J, with 9 bases between. CDR1 and CDR2 (germline): MNHEY, SVGEGT. The CDR3 has 13 residues.

In its sample, this clone is medium-sized. The J gene is TRBJ1-2, the V gene TRBV6-1; 8 nucleotides line up with TRBD1. Germline CDR1 is MNHNS and CDR2 is SASEGT. The CDR3 length is 14 residues. The V segment lost 1 base and the J segment 5 bases; nucleotides outside the gene matches: 3. CDR3 sequence: CASSEGTGLYGYTF. CDR3 DNA: TGTGCCAGCAGTGAAGGGACAGGGCTTTATGGCTACACCTTC.

The chain uses TRBV6-5 and TRBJ1-2, with a tentative D call TRBD1 (5 bases). The CDR3 loop spans 12 amino acids. From germline, CDR1 is MNHEY and CDR2 SVGAGI. Trimming left V 8 bases short and J 4 bases short, with 11 bases between. The CDR3 region has the DNA TGTGCCAGCCTCAGGGACTCCTATGGCTACACCTTC. Its translation is CASLRDSYGYTF.

The V call is TRBV7-6, the J call TRBJ1-1; TRBD1 matches 7 bases. The CDR3 has 15 amino acids. V trimming: 5 bases; J trimming: 1 base; junction bases outside the gene matches: 7. Germline V CDR1 and CDR2: SGHVS, FNYEAQ. In nucleotides, the CDR3 is TGTGCCAGCAGCCCTAACAGGGGCCAGAACACTGAAGCTTTCTTT. Protein product: CASSPNRGQNTEAFF.

This chain joins TRBV14 and TRBJ1-1; D perhaps matches TRBD1 (5 bases). CDR1 and CDR2 from the germline V gene are SGHDN and FVKESK. Trimming removed 10 bases at V and 1 base at J, with 13 bases between. The CDR3 loop spans 13 amino acids. CDR3: CATGAGPNTEAFF. Here the CDR3 DNA reads TGTGCCACAGGTGCGGGACCGAACACTGAAGCTTTCTTT.

The V and J genes are TRBV4-3 and TRBJ1-2; D is perhaps TRBD1 (5 bases). Trimming stripped 4 bases from V and 1 base from J, with 13 bases between. The CDR3 is 15 amino acids. In germline, CDR1 is LGHNA, CDR2 YSLEER. The CDR3 region has the DNA TGCGCCAGCAGCCCAGAAAAGGGGCATAACTATGGCTACACCTTC. Translating gives CASSPEKGHNYGYTF.

The chain carries TRBV5-1 and TRBJ2-3; tentative D call: TRBD1 (6 bases). This CDR3 spans 16 amino acids. Trimming removed 5 bases at V and 1 base at J, with 17 bases between. Per the germline V gene, CDR1 is SGHRS and CDR2 is YFSETQ. The CDR3 DNA sequence: TGCGCCAGCAGTCGTTTAGGGGGATCTGGCACAGATACGCAGTATTTT. Its translation: CASSRLGGSGTDTQYF.

The chain uses TRBV4-1 and TRBJ2-2; 7 nucleotides agree with TRBD1. Germline values: CDR1 MGHRA, CDR2 YSYEKL. With 4 bases clipped from V and 0 bases from J, the junction kept 11 bases outside the gene matches. The CDR3 contains 18 residues. The CDR3 DNA follows: TGCGCCAGCAGCCCGAACCGGGACAGACCCGCGAACACCGGGGAGCTGTTTTTT. It is translated as CASSPNRDRPANTGELFF.